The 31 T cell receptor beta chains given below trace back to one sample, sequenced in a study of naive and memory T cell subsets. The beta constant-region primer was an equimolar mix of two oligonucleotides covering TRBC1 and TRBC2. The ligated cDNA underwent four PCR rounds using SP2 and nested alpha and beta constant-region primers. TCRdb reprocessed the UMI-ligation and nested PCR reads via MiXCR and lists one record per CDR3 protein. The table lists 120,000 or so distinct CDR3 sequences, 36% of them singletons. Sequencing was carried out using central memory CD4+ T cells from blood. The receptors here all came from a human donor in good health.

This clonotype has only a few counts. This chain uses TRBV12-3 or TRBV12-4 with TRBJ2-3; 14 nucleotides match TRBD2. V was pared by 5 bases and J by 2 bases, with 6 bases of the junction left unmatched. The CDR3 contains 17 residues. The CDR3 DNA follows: TGTGCCAGCAGTCGCCGGACTAGCGGGAGGCTCACAGATACGCAGTATTTT. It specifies CASSRRTSGRLTDTQYF.

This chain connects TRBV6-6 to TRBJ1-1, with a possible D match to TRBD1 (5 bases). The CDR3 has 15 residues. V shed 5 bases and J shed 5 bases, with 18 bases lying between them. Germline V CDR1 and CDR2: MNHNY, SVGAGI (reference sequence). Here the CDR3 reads CASSRGVRGGTEAFF. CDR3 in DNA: TGTGCCAGCAGTAGAGGGGTGCGGGGAGGAACTGAAGCTTTCTTT.

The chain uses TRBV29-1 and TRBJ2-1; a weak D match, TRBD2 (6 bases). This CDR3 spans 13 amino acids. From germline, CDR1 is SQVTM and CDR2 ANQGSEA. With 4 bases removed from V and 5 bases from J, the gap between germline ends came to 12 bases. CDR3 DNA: TGCAGCGTTGCTAGGCGGGGAGACAATGAGCAGTTCTTC. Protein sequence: CSVARRGDNEQFF.

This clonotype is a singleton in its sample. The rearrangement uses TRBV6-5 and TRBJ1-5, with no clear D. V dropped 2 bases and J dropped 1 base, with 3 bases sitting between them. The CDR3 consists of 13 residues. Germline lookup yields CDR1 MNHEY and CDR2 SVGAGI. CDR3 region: CASSYGSNQPQHF. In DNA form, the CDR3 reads TGTGCCAGCAGTTACGGGAGCAATCAGCCCCAGCATTTT.

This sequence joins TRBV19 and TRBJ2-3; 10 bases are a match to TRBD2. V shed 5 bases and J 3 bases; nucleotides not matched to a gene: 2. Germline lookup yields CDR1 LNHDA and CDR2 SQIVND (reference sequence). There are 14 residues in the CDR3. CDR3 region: CASSRLAGTDTQYF. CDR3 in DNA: TGTGCCAGTAGTCGACTAGCGGGTACAGATACGCAGTATTTT.

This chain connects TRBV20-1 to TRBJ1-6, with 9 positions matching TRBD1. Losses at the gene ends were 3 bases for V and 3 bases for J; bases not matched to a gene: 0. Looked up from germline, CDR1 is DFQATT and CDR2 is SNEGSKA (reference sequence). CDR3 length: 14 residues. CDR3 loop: CSARTGGYNSPLHF. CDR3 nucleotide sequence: TGCAGTGCTAGGACAGGGGGCTATAATTCACCCCTCCACTTT.

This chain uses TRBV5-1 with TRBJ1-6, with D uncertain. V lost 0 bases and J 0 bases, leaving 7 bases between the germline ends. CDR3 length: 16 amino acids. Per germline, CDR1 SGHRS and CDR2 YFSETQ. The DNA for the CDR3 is TGCGCCAGCAGCTTGGCCGTTAGCTCCTATAATTCACCCCTCCACTTT. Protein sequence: CASSLAVSSYNSPLHF.

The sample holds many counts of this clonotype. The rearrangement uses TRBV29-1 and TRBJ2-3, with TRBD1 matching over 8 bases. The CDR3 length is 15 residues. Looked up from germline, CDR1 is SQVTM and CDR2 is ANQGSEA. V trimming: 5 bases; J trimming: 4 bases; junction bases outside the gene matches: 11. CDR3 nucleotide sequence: TGCAGCGTTCCACCGACAGGGGCTGGGGCAGATACGCAGTATTTT. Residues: CSVPPTGAGADTQYF.

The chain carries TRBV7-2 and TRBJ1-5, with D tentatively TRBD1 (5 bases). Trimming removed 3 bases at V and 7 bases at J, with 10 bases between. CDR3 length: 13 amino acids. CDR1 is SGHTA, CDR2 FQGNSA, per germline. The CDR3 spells CASSLKRGQPQHF. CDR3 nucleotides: TGTGCCAGCAGCTTGAAAAGGGGCCAGCCCCAGCATTTT.

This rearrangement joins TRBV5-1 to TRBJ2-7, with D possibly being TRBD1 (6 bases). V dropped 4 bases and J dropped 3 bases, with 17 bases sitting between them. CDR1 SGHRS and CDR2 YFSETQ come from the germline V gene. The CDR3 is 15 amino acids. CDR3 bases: TGCGCCAGCAGCGAAGGAACAGGGACCCTCTACGAGCAGTACTTC. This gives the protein CASSEGTGTLYEQYF.

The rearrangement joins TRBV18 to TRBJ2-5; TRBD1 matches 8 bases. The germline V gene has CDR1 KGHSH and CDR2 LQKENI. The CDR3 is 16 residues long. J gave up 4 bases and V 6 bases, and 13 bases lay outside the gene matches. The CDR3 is CASSQQGALQVETQYF. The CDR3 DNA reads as TGTGCCAGCTCTCAGCAGGGGGCACTGCAAGTAGAGACCCAGTACTTC.

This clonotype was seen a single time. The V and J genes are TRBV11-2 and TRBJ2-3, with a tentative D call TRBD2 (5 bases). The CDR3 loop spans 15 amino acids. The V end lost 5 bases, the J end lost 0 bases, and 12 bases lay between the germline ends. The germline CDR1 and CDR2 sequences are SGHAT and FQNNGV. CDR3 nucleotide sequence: TGTGCCAGCAGCCGAGGGCGGGCAAGCACAGATACGCAGTATTTT. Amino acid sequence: CASSRGRASTDTQYF.

CDR3 nucleotides: TGTGCCAGCAGCCGCCAGGGACAGGGTTTTAACGAGCAGTACTTC. This encodes CASSRQGQGFNEQYF. The chain uses TRBV7-2 and TRBJ2-7; 9 bases line up with TRBD1. Unmatched junction bases numbered 10, after V lost 5 bases and J lost 5 bases. CDR3 size: 15 residues. Germline V gene data show CDR1 as SGHTA and CDR2 as FQGNSA.

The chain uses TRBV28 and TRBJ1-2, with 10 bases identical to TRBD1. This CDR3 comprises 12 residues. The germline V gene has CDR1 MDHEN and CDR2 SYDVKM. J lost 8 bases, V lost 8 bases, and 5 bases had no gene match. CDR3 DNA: TGTGCCAGCCGACAGGGGGCGTGGGGCTACACCTTC. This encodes CASRQGAWGYTF.

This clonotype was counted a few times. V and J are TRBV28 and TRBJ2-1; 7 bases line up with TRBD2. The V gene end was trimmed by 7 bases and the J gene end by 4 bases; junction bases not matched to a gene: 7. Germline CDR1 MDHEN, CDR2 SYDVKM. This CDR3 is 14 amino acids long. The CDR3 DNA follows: TGTGCCAGCACCCTTGCGGGAGTGTACAATGAGCAGTTCTTC. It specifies CASTLAGVYNEQFF.

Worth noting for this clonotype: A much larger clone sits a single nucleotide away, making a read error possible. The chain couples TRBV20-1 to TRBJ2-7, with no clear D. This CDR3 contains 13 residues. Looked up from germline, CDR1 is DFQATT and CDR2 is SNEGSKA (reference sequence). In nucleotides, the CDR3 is TGCAGTGCAGTGCCATGGGCCTCCTACGGGCAGTACTTC. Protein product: CSAVPWASYGQYF.

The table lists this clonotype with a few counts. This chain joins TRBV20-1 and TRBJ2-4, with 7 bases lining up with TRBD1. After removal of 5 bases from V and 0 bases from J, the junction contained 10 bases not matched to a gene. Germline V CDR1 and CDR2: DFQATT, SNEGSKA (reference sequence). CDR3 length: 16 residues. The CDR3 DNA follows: TGCAGTGCTGAGCGTGTGACAGGGCAAGCCAAAAACATTCAGTACTTC. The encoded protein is CSAERVTGQAKNIQYF.

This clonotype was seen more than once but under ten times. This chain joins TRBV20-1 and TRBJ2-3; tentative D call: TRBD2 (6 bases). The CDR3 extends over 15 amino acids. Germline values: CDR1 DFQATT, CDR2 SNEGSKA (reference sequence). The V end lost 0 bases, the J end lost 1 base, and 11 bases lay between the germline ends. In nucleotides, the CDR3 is TGCAGTGCTAGAGATGGTGAGCGGGGCACAGATACGCAGTATTTT. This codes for CSARDGERGTDTQYF.

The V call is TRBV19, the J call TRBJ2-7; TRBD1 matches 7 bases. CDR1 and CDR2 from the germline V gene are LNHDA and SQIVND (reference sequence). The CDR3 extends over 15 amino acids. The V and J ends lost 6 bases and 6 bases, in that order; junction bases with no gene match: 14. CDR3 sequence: CASSDATGRGSEQYF. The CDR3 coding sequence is TGTGCCAGTAGCGATGCGACAGGGCGTGGTTCCGAGCAGTACTTC.

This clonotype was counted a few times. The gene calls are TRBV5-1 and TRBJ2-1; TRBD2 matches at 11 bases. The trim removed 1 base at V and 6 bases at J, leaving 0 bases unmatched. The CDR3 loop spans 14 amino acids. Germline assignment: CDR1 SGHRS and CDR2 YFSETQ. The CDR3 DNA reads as TGCGCCAGCAGCTTGACTAGCGGGAGCAATGAGCAGTTCTTC. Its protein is CASSLTSGSNEQFF.

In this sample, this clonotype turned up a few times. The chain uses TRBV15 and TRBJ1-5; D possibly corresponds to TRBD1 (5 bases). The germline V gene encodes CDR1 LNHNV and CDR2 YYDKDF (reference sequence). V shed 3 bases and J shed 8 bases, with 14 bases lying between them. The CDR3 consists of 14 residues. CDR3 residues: CATSSIKKGEPQHF. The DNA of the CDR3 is TGTGCCACCAGCAGTATAAAAAAAGGGGAGCCCCAGCATTTT.

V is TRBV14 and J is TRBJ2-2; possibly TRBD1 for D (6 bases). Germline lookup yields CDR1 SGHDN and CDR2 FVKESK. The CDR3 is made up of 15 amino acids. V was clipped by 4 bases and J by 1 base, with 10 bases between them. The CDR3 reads CASSRDRLNTGELFF. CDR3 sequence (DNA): TGTGCCAGCAGCCGAGACAGGCTGAACACCGGGGAGCTGTTTTTT.

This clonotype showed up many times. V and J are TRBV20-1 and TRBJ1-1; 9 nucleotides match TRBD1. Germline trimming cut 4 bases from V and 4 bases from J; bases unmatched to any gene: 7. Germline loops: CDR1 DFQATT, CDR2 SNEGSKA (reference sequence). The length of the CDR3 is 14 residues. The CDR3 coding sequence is TGCAGTGCTACCGAACAGGGGGCGCGCACTGAAGCTTTCTTT. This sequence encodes CSATEQGARTEAFF.

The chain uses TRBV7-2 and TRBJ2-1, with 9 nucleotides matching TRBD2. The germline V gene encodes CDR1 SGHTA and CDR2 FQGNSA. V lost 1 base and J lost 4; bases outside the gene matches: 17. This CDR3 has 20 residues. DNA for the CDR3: TGTGCCAGCAGCTTAGTATCTGCGGGAGGGCGTGCTATGGGATACAATGAGCAGTTCTTC. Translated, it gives CASSLVSAGGRAMGYNEQFF. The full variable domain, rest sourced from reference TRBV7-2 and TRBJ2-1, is GAGVSQSPSNKVTEKGKDVELRCDPISGHTALYWYRQSLGQGLEFLIYFQGNSAPDKSGLPSDRFSAERTGGSVSTLTIQRTQQEDSAVYLCASSLVSAGGRAMGYNEQFFGPGTRLTVL.

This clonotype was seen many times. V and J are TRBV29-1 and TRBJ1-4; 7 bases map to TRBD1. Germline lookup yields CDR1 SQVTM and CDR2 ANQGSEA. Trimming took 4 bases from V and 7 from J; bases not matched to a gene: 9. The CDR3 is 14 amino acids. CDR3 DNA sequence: TGCAGCGTTGGTACGACAGGGTTCGGTGAAAAACTGTTTTTT. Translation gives CSVGTTGFGEKLFF.

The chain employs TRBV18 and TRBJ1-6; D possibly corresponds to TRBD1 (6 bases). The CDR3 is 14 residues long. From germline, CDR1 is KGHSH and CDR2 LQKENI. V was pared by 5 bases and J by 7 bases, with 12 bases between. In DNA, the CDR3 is TGTGCCAGCTCAAAGGACAGTAAGAATTCACCCCTCCACTTT. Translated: CASSKDSKNSPLHF.

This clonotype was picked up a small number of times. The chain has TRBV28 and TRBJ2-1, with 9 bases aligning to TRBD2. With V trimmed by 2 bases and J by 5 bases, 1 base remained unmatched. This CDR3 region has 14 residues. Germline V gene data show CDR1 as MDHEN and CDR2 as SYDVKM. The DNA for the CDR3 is TGTGCCAGCAGTTTAGCGGGAGGGGACAATGAGCAGTTCTTC. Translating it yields CASSLAGGDNEQFF.

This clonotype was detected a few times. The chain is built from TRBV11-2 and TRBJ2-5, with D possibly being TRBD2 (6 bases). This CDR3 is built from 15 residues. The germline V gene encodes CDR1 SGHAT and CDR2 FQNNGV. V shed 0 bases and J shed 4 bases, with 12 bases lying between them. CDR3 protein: CASSLDSGDAETQYF. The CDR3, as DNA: TGTGCCAGCAGCTTAGATAGCGGAGACGCAGAGACCCAGTACTTC.

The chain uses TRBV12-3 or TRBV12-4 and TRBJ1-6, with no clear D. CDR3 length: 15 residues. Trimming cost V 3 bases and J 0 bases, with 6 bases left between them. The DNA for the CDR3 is TGTGCCAGCAGTTTGGGGAGCTCCTATAATTCACCCCTCCACTTT. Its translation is CASSLGSSYNSPLHF.

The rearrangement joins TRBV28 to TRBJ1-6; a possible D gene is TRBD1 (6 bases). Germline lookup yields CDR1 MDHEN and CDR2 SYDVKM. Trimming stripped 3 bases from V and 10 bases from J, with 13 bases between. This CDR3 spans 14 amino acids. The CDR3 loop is CASSFRRGLSPLHF. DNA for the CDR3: TGTGCCAGCAGTTTCCGCAGGGGTTTATCACCCCTCCACTTT.

CDR3 protein: CATSRDLGDTQYF. The CDR3 DNA reads TGTGCCACCAGCAGAGATCTAGGAGATACGCAGTATTTT. The J gene is TRBJ2-3, the V gene TRBV15; no clear D. The CDR3 sequence is 13 residues long. The germline V gene has CDR1 LNHNV and CDR2 YYDKDF (reference sequence). The germline V and J ends were trimmed by 0 bases and 5 bases, with 6 bases remaining between them.